The 10 T cell receptor beta chains reported below all come from one sample, sequenced in a study of T-cell reconstitution after alpha-beta-depleted transplantation in children. Researchers prepared the TCRbeta library using unique molecular identifiers, the study reports. Using its own MiXCR run on the PCR reads, TCRdb lists one record per CDR3 protein. This sample yields roughly 200,000 distinct CDR3 sequences, of which approximately 11% are seen a single time; over 25% belongs to the top ten. The sequencing here drew on PBMCs, taken before TCRalphabeta/CD19-depleted stem cell transplant. These receptors came from a child younger than two with acute myeloid leukemia, due to receive a stem cell transplant.

This clonotype was seen ten or more times. J is TRBJ2-5 and V is TRBV5-5, with 7 bases fitting TRBD1. CDR3 length: 14 residues. Germline V gene data show CDR1 as SGHKS and CDR2 as YYEKEE (reference sequence). Losses at the gene ends were 4 bases for V and 2 bases for J; bases not matched to a gene: 5. In DNA form, the CDR3 reads TGTGCCAGCAGCCGACAGGGTAGACAAGAGACCCAGTACTTC. It yields the protein CASSRQGRQETQYF.

At least ten counts were recorded for this clonotype. The chain recombines TRBV2 with TRBJ1-5; TRBD1 matches at 7 bases. CDR3 length equals 15 residues. CDR1 SNHLY and CDR2 FYNNEI come from the germline V gene. Trimming cost V 4 bases and J 2 bases; bases outside gene matches: 5. As DNA, the CDR3 is TGTGCCAGCAGTGTCGGAGGGGGCGGCAATCAGCCCCAGCATTTT. Translated, it gives CASSVGGGGNQPQHF. The whole variable domain, remainder taken from reference TRBV2 and TRBJ1-5, is EPEVTQTPSHQVTQMGQEVILRCVPISNHLYFYWYRQILGQKVEFLVSFYNNEISEKSEIFDDQFSVERPDGSNFTLKIRSTKLEDSAMYFCASSVGGGGNQPQHFGDGTRLSIL.

CDR3 sequence: CASSPPGNAGELFF. CDR3 nucleotide sequence: TGTGCCAGCTCACCACCCGGTAATGCCGGGGAGCTGTTTTTT. The V gene is TRBV18, the J gene TRBJ2-2; D is unclear. CDR1 is KGHSH and CDR2 is LQKENI in the germline V gene. Trimming stripped 0 bases from V and 6 bases from J, with 8 bases between. This CDR3 contains 14 residues. The whole variable domain, remainder taken from reference TRBV18 and TRBJ2-2, is NAGVMQNPRHLVRRRGQEARLRCSPMKGHSHVYWYRQLPEEGLKFMVYLQKENIIDESGMPKERFSAEFPKEGPSILRIQQVVRGDSAAYFCASSPPGNAGELFFGEGSRLTVL.

On this clonotype itself: A much larger clone sits a single nucleotide away, making a read error possible. The chain has TRBV13 and TRBJ2-2; D is possibly TRBD1 or TRBD2 (5 bases each). Germline V lookup: CDR1 PRHDT, CDR2 FYEKMQ (reference sequence). The CDR3 is 15 residues long. CDR3 nucleotide sequence: TGTGCCAGCAGCTTAGGTCGGCAGGGCACCGGGGAGCTGGTTTTT. Amino acid sequence: CASSLGRQGTGELVF.

This clonotype was counted ten times or more. The chain links TRBV15 to TRBJ2-7, with 8 nucleotides matching TRBD2. This CDR3 is built from 16 residues. The J segment lost 3 bases and the V segment lost 0 bases, leaving 7 bases of the junction unmatched. Germline assignment: CDR1 LNHNV and CDR2 YYDKDF (reference sequence). DNA of the CDR3: TGTGCCACCAGCAGAGATCGGGGGGGGCGAGGCTACGAGCAGTACTTC. Residues: CATSRDRGGRGYEQYF.

This clonotype was seen repeatedly, ten times or more. The rearrangement uses TRBV7-2 and TRBJ2-7, with 7 bases fitting TRBD2. This CDR3 spans 13 amino acids. V shed 5 bases and J 9 bases; nucleotides not matched to a gene: 10. CDR1 and CDR2 from the germline V gene are SGHTA and FQGNSA. CDR3 coding DNA: TGTGCCAGCAGCGCCCAGGGACTACAAATGCAGTACTTC. This translates into CASSAQGLQMQYF.

Ten or more counts support this clonotype. This chain uses TRBV27 with TRBJ2-7, with D maybe TRBD1 (5 bases). There are 13 residues in the CDR3. V dropped 6 bases and J dropped 2 bases, with 11 bases sitting between them. From germline, CDR1 is MNHEY and CDR2 SMNVEV (reference sequence). Here the CDR3 DNA reads TGTGCCAGCAGCTCGACAGAAGCCTACGAGCAGTACTTC. Amino acids: CASSSTEAYEQYF.

This clonotype has ten or more counts. This chain links TRBV29-1 with TRBJ2-5, with a weak D call TRBD1 (5 bases). The V end lost 4 bases, the J end lost 2 bases, and 14 bases lay between the germline ends. This CDR3 comprises 14 residues. CDR1 SQVTM and CDR2 ANQGSEA come from the germline V gene. The CDR3 here is CSVGQQEKQETQYF. The CDR3, as DNA: TGCAGCGTTGGGCAACAGGAGAAACAAGAGACCCAGTACTTC.

Many counts were recorded for this clonotype. The chain joins TRBV30 to TRBJ1-2, with D possibly TRBD1 on 6 matching bases. This CDR3 has 12 residues. V lost 2 bases and J lost 9, with 13 bases in between. CDR1 GTSNPN and CDR2 SVGIG come from the germline V gene (reference sequence). In DNA form, the CDR3 reads TGTGCCTGGAGTTCACAGGGTGAGAGCTACACCTTC. It is translated as CAWSSQGESYTF.

This clonotype was seen at least ten times. CDR3 nucleotide sequence: TGTGCCAGCAGTGAACAGGGCCATGGTCAGCCCCAGCATTTT. This encodes CASSEQGHGQPQHF. The rearrangement links TRBV6-1 to TRBJ1-5; tentatively, D is TRBD1 (5 bases). V was trimmed by 2 bases and J by 6 bases, leaving 11 bases between them. Germline V CDR1 and CDR2: MNHNS, SASEGT. This CDR3 spans 14 amino acids.